Listed below are T cell receptor beta chains from one sample, sequenced in a study of breast tumors, draining lymph nodes, adjacent tissues. MiXCR was run by TCRdb on the multiplex PCR reads, yielding one entry per CDR3 protein. Of about 21,000 distinct CDR3 sequences listed, about 60% were seen once; the top ten hold 13% to 15%. The specimen was breast tumor tissue. These receptor sequences come from a female donor with breast cancer. Some clones in this sample may be carry-over from other donors' samples. The CDR3 runs from the conserved cysteine through the conserved F or W. Clone size is given for some rows only: seen once, a few or many times, or a class if the clone is expanded.

>TRBV19|NA
CANRRGGSLANYGYTF
>TRBV12-3/TRBV12-4|few
CASRPRRGATGELFF
>TRBV7-9|NA
CASSLGPDVGELFF
>TRBV7-2|many
CANSSQGSQARSPLHF
>TRBV7-9|NA
CASSYTSEGYSPLHF
>TRBV7-6|NA
CASSRGTGRNNEQYF
>TRBV30|NA
CAWSDGSILRQYF
>TRBV7-8|NA
CASSLVQGPSYEQHF
>TRBV10-3|NA
CAISEATGVYGYTF
>TRBV2|medium-sized
CASSEAQGEYEQYF
>TRBV2|NA
CASSGGSNEKLFF
>TRBV7-2|medium-sized
CASTTYREQYF
>TRBV6-5|NA
CASSHVSGTYEQYF
>TRBV4-2|NA
CASSRESVLAENTGELFF
>TRBV9|NA
CASSVAWGRPGNTIYF
>TRBV2|NA
CASSDRDGPYEQYF
>TRBV7-2|NA
CASSLGGVGNEKLFF
>TRBV19|many
CASSNSAMDSFSGNTIYF